These T cell receptor beta chains were read from a single sample in a study of early T cells in non-severe SARS-CoV-2 infection. TCRdb ran MiXCR on the 5' RACE reads and lists one entry per CDR3 protein. The sample lists 60,000 to 75,000 distinct CDR3 sequences; around 10% were seen once. Specimen: whole blood, collected at baseline. These receptors were taken from an adult who was a healthcare worker with PCR-confirmed SARS-CoV-2 infection or an uninfected control (not recorded which). The CDR3 runs from the conserved cysteine through the conserved F or W. D genes are given only for firm matches. The size field is filled for only some rows; it gives once, few, many or a size class.

TRBV7-8	few	TRBD1	TRBJ1-3	12	TGTGCCAGCAGCAACGCAGTGGGGACAGCCTACTTT	CASSNAVGTAYF
TRBV2	NA	TRBD2	TRBJ2-2	16	TGTGCCAGCAGCCTCCTCTCTAGCGGGGGCGCCGGGGAGCTGTTTTTT	CASSLLSSGGAGELFF
TRBV18	NA	TRBD2	TRBJ2-1	14	TGTGCCAGCTCACAGGGACTAGCGGGCAATGAGCAGTTCTTC	CASSQGLAGNEQFF
TRBV9	few	NA	TRBJ2-3	17	TGTGCCAGCAGCGTAGACCCAAGTGCGGGGATGAAAGATACGCAGTATTTT	CASSVDPSAGMKDTQYF
TRBV11-2	few	NA	TRBJ2-1	17	TGTGCCAGCAGCTTAATAATACGGGCGGGGTCCTACAATGAGCAGTTCTTC	CASSLIIRAGSYNEQFF
TRBV11-2	NA	TRBD1	TRBJ2-7	15	TGTGCCAGCAGCGTCCTACAGGGGACATTCTACGAGCAGTACTTC	CASSVLQGTFYEQYF
TRBV24-1	few	TRBD2	TRBJ2-3	16	TGTGCCACCAGTGATCCCTCCCGTAGCGGGGGGTATACGCAGTATTTT	CATSDPSRSGGYTQYF
TRBV7-2	NA	NA	TRBJ2-7	12	TGTGCCAGCAGCGGGAATAGCTACGAGCAGTACTTC	CASSGNSYEQYF
TRBV5-1	many	TRBD1	TRBJ2-5	13	TGCGCCAGCAGAGGGACAGGGCAAGAGACCCAGTACTTC	CASRGTGQETQYF
TRBV20-1	medium-sized	NA	TRBJ2-1	17	TGCAGTGCTGCGCCCGATTGGTGGGACGGCGAGTACAATGAGCAGTTCTTC	CSAAPDWWDGEYNEQFF
TRBV4-3	NA	NA	TRBJ1-1	11	TGCGCCAGCAGCCTCGGATCACTGGCTTTCTTT	CASSLGSLAFF
TRBV12-3/TRBV12-4	NA	NA	TRBJ2-5	14	TGTGCCAGCAGTTTAGCTCACGGCCTCGGGGGCCAGTACTTC	CASSLAHGLGGQYF
TRBV4-2	many	NA	TRBJ2-3	14	TGTGCCAGCAGCCAAGCTGATCGGGAAAATACGCAGTATTTT	CASSQADRENTQYF
TRBV11-2	NA	NA	TRBJ1-5	13	TGTGCCAGCAGTATGGGGGGTCAAGGGCCCCAGCATTTT	CASSMGGQGPQHF
TRBV7-9	few	TRBD2	TRBJ2-3	15	TGTGCCAGCAGCTTAGGGACTAGCGGAGGAGATACGCAGTATTTT	CASSLGTSGGDTQYF
TRBV6-2/TRBV6-3	few	NA	TRBJ1-6	18	TGTGCCAGCAGTTACTGGTCAGGGGCGAGCTCCTATAATTCACCCCTCCACTTT	CASSYWSGASSYNSPLHF
TRBV7-2	NA	TRBD2	TRBJ2-5	12	TGTGCCAGCAGCTTTGGACTAGCCTCCCCGTACTTC	CASSFGLASPYF
TRBV20-1	many	NA	TRBJ2-2	12	TGCAGTGCAGCCATAAACACCGGGGAGCTGTTTTTT	CSAAINTGELFF
TRBV7-9	few	NA	TRBJ2-7	13	TGTGCCAGCAGCACTGGACACCAGTACGAGCAGTACTTC	CASSTGHQYEQYF
TRBV20-1	many	NA	TRBJ2-5	14	TGCAGTGCTGCCGACACCGGGGCCCAAGAGACCCAGTACTTC	CSAADTGAQETQYF
TRBV7-9	NA	NA	TRBJ1-5	14	TGTGCCAGCAGCTTGATGGATAGCAATCAGCCCCAGCATTTT	CASSLMDSNQPQHF
TRBV7-8	few	NA	TRBJ1-1	15	TGTGCCAGCAGCTTAGCCCAGATATTGAACACTGAAGCTTTCTTT	CASSLAQILNTEAFF
TRBV20-1	once	NA	TRBJ2-1	13	TGCAGTGCCCTGGGCTCCCGCCCCCATGAGCAGTTCTTC	CSALGSRPHEQFF
TRBV2	many	TRBD2	TRBJ2-1	13	TGTGCCAGCGATCTAGCGGGGTACAATGAGCAGTTCTTC	CASDLAGYNEQFF
TRBV7-3	NA	NA	TRBJ1-6	15	TGTGCCAGCGCGCAGACCGCGACGAGGAATTCACCCCTCCACTTT	CASAQTATRNSPLHF
TRBV3-1	NA	TRBD2	TRBJ2-1	17	TGTGCCAGCAGCCATTTTGGAAGGACTAGCTCCTACAATGAGCAGTTCTTC	CASSHFGRTSSYNEQFF
TRBV18	NA	NA	TRBJ2-2	15	TGTGCCAGCTCACCACCGAGTTTAAGTTCCGGGGAGCTGTTTTTT	CASSPPSLSSGELFF
TRBV12-3/TRBV12-4	many	NA	TRBJ2-3	13	TGTGCCAGCAGTTCTAGGAACACAGATACGCAGTATTTT	CASSSRNTDTQYF
TRBV20-1	few	NA	TRBJ2-3	13	TGCAGTGCTAGCCACGGTCCTCCGGATACGCAGTATTTT	CSASHGPPDTQYF
TRBV6-5	few	TRBD1	TRBJ1-5	13	TGTGCCAGCAGCTACAGGGGAGATCAGCCCCAGCATTTT	CASSYRGDQPQHF
TRBV29-1	few	NA	TRBJ2-7	13	TGCAGCGTTGAAGGGGACGGAACCTACGAGCAGTACTTC	CSVEGDGTYEQYF
TRBV12-3/TRBV12-4	few	NA	TRBJ1-6	15	TGTGCCAGCAGTTTGGGCAGCTCCTATAATTCACCCCTCCACTTT	CASSLGSSYNSPLHF
TRBV12-5	NA	TRBD1	TRBJ2-2	19	TGTGCTAGTGGTTTGGATCTACGGGACAGGGATTGGGACACCGGGGAGCTGTTTTTT	CASGLDLRDRDWDTGELFF
TRBV13	many	NA	TRBJ2-3	13	TGTGCCAGCAGCCTCAGAGTTTCAGATACGCAGTATTTT	CASSLRVSDTQYF
TRBV4-1	many	NA	TRBJ2-5	11	TGCGCCAGCAGCCTTGGCCAGACCCAGTACTTC	CASSLGQTQYF
TRBV7-8	many	NA	TRBJ2-3	13	TGTGCCAGCAGCGCGGACAACACAGATACGCAGTATTTT	CASSADNTDTQYF
TRBV7-8	few	NA	TRBJ2-3	12	TGTGCCAGCAGCTTAGGGGCAGATACGCAGTATTTT	CASSLGADTQYF
TRBV4-3	NA	NA	TRBJ2-1	14	TGCGCCAGCAGCCAAGAGGGAGGGGGCACCAGTCTGTTCTTC	CASSQEGGGTSLFF
TRBV30	many	NA	TRBJ2-1	13	TGTGCCTGGAGTCTATGGGATATTAATGAGCAGTTCTTC	CAWSLWDINEQFF
TRBV7-2	NA	NA	TRBJ1-1	13	TGTGCCAGCGAGGGGGGGTTAGGCACTGAAGCTTTCTTT	CASEGGLGTEAFF
TRBV2	many	NA	TRBJ1-1	13	TGTGCCAGCCTTGGAAGGGGGAACACTGAAGCTTTCTTT	CASLGRGNTEAFF
TRBV7-8	few	NA	TRBJ1-5	13	TGTGCCAGCAGCTTAGCGGGGGTCCGTCCCCAGCATTTT	CASSLAGVRPQHF
TRBV20-1	few	NA	TRBJ2-1	11	TGCAGTGCTGGGCCAGGGGACAAGCAGTTCTTC	CSAGPGDKQFF
TRBV18	NA	TRBD1	TRBJ1-1	15	TGTGCCAGCTCACCCCAACAGGGGGGAGAGACTGAAGCTTTCTTT	CASSPQQGGETEAFF
TRBV10-3	many	NA	TRBJ2-2	18	TGTGCCATCAGGCGGGACAAGTTACAACACGCGAACACCGGGGAGCTGTTTTTT	CAIRRDKLQHANTGELFF
TRBV5-1	few	TRBD1	TRBJ2-5	15	TGCGCCAGCAGCTCGGGACAGGGGGCTGGTGAGACCCAGTACTTC	CASSSGQGAGETQYF
TRBV5-1	few	NA	TRBJ1-2	14	TGCGCCAGCAGCTTAGGGCAGAGCCTCTATGGCTACACCTTC	CASSLGQSLYGYTF
TRBV12-3/TRBV12-4	NA	NA	TRBJ2-1	16	TGTGCCAGCAGTCGGGGACTCCTGAGCTCCTACAATGAGCAGTTCTTC	CASSRGLLSSYNEQFF